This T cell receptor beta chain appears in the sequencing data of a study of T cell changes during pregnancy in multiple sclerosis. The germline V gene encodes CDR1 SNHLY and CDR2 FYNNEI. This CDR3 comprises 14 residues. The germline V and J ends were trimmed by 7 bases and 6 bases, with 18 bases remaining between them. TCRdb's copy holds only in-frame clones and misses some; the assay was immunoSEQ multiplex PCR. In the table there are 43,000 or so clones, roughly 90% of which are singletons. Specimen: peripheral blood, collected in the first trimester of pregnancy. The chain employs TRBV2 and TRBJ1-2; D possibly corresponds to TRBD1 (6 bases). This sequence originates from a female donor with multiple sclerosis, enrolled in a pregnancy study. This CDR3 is CASTWGGALHGYTF. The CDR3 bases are TGTGCCAGCACCTGGGGGGGGGCGCTTCATGGCTACACCTTC. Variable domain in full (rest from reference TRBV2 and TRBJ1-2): EPEVTQTPSHQVTQMGQEVILRCVPISNHLYFYWYRQILGQKVEFLVSFYNNEISEKSEIFDDQFSVERPDGSNFTLKIRSTKLEDSAMYFCASTWGGALHGYTFGSGTRLTVV.